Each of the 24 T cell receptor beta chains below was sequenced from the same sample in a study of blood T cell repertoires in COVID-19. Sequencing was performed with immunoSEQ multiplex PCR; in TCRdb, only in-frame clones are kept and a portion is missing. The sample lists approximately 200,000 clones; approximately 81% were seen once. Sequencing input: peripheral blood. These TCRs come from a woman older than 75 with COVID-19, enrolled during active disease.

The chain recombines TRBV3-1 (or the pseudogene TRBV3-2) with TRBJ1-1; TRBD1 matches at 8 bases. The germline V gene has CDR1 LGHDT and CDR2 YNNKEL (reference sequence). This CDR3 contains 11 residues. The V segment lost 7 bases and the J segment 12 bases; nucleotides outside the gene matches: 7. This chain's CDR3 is CASTGTGPSFF. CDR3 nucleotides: TGTGCCAGCACCGGGACAGGTCCTTCTTTCTTT.

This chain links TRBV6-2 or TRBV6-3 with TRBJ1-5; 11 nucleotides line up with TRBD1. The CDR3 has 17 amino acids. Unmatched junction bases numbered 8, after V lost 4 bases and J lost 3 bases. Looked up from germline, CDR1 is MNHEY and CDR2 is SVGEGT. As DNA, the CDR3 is TGTGCCAGCAGTTCCGGACAGGGGGCATATCCCAATCAGCCCCAGCATTTT. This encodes CASSSGQGAYPNQPQHF.

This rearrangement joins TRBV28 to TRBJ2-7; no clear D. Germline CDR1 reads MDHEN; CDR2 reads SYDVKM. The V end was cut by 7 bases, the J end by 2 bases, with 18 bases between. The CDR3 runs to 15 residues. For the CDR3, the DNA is TGTGCCAGCACCAGAGACGGGTCTGGCGCCTACGAGCAGTACTTC. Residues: CASTRDGSGAYEQYF.

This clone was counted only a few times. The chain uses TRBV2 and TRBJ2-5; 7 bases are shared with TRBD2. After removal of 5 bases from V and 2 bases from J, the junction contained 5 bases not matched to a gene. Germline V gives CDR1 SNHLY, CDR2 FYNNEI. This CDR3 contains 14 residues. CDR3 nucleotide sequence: TGTGCCAGCAGTAAAGAGCGGGGTCAAGAGACCCAGTACTTC. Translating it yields CASSKERGQETQYF.

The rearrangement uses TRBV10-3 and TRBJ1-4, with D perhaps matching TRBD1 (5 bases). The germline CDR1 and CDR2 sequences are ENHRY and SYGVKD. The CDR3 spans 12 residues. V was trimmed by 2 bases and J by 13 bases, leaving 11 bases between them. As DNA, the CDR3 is TGTGCCATCAGTGAGGCGGGGGACCTACTGTTTTTT. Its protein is CAISEAGDLLFF.

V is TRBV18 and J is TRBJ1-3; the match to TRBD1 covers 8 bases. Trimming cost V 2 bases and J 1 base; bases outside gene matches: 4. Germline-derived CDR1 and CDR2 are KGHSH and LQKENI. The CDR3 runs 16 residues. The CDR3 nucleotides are TGTGCCAGCTCACCAGTCGGACAGGGTTCTGGAAACACCATATATTTT. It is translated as CASSPVGQGSGNTIYF.

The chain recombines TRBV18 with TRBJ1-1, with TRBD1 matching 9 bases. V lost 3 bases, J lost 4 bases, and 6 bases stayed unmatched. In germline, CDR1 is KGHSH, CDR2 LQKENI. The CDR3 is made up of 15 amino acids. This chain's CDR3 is CASSPGTGLATEAFF. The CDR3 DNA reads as TGTGCCAGCTCACCCGGGACAGGGCTTGCCACTGAAGCTTTCTTT.

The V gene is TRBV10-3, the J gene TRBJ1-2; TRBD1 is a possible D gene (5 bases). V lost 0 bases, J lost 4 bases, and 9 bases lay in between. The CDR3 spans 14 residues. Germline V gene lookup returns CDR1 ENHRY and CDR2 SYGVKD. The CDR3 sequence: CAISESKGIYGYTF. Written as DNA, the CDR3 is TGTGCCATCAGTGAGTCGAAGGGGATCTATGGCTACACCTTC.

In nucleotides, the CDR3 is TGTGCCAGCAGTGAAAGGCAGGGGGCGTCGGTCACTGAAGCTTTCTTT. Its protein is CASSERQGASVTEAFF. The rearrangement joins TRBV6-1 to TRBJ1-1; 8 bases align to TRBD1. Germline V gene lookup returns CDR1 MNHNS and CDR2 SASEGT. The J segment lost 4 bases and the V segment lost 2 bases, leaving 9 bases of the junction unmatched. This CDR3 region has 16 residues.

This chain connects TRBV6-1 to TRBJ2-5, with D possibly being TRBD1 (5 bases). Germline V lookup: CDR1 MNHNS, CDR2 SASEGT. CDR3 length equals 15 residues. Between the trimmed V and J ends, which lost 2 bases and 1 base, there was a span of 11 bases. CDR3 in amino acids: CASSENNRFQETQYF. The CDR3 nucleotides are TGTGCCAGCAGTGAAAATAACAGGTTCCAAGAGACCCAGTACTTC.

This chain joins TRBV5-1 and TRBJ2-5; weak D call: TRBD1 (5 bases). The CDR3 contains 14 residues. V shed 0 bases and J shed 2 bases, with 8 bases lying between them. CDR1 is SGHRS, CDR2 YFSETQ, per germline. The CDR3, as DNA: TGCGCCAGCAGCTTGGACAGGCCTCAAGAGACCCAGTACTTC. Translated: CASSLDRPQETQYF.

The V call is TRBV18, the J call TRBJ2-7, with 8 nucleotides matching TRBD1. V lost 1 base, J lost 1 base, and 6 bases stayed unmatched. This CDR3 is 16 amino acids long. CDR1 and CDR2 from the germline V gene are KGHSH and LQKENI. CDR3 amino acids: CASSPRDRTISYEQYF. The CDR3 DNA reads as TGTGCCAGCTCACCACGGGACAGGACAATTTCCTACGAGCAGTACTTC.

This chain's CDR3 is CAWSVIRGGTGELFF. CDR3 DNA: TGTGCCTGGAGTGTAATACGGGGGGGAACCGGGGAGCTGTTTTTT. The V call is TRBV30, the J call TRBJ2-2, with 8 bases identical to TRBD2. Germline V lookup: CDR1 GTSNPN, CDR2 SVGIG (reference sequence). The CDR3 is made up of 15 amino acids. Trimming at V came to 0 bases and at J to 5 bases, leaving 5 bases not matched to a gene.

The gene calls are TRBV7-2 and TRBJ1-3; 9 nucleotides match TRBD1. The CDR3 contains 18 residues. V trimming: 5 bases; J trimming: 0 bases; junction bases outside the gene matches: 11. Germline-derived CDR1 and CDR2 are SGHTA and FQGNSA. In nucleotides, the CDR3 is TGTGCCAGCAGCCAGGGACTTCCGGGACAGGGCTCTGGAAACACCATATATTTT. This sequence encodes CASSQGLPGQGSGNTIYF.

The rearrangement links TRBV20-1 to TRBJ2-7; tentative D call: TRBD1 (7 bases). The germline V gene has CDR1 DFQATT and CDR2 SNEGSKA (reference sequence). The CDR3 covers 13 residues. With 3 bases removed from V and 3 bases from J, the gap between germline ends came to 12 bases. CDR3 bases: TGCAGTGCTAGTGGAGGGGGCAGCTACGAGCAGTACTTC. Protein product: CSASGGGSYEQYF.

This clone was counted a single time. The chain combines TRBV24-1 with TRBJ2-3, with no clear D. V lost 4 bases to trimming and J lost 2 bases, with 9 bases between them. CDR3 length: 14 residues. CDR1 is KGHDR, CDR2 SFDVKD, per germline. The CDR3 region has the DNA TGTGCCACCAGTGACCCCCATTTCACAGATACGCAGTATTTT. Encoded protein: CATSDPHFTDTQYF.

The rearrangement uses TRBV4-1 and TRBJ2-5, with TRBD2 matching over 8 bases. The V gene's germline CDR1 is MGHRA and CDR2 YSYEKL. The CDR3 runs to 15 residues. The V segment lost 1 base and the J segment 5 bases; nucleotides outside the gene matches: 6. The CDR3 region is CASSQGGGIRETQYF. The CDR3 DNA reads TGCGCCAGCAGCCAAGGCGGGGGGATCCGGGAGACCCAGTACTTC.

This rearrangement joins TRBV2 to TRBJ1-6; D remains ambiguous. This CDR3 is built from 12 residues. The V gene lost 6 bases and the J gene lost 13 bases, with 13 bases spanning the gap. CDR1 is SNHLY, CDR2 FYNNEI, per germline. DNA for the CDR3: TGTGCCAGCAGGGTAGAGTCGGGTCCCCTCCACTTT. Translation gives CASRVESGPLHF.

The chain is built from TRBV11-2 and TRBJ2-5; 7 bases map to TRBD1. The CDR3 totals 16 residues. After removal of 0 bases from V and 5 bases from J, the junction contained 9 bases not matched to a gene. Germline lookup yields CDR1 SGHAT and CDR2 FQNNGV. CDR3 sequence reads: CASSLDRPQGMETQYF. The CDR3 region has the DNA TGTGCCAGCAGCTTAGACCGCCCACAGGGGATGGAGACCCAGTACTTC.

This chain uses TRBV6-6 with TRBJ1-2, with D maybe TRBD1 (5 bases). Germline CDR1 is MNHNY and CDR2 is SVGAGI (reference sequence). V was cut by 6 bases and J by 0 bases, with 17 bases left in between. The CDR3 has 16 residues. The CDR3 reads CASSLTGVSANYGYTF. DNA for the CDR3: TGTGCCAGCAGCCTTACGGGGGTGTCAGCTAACTATGGCTACACCTTC.

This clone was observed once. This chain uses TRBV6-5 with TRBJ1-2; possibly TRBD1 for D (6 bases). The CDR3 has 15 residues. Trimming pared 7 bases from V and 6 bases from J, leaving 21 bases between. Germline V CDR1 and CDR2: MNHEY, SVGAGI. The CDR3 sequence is CASIPGGAQVHGYTF. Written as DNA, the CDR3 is TGTGCCAGCATCCCCGGGGGGGCGCAGGTCCATGGCTACACCTTC.

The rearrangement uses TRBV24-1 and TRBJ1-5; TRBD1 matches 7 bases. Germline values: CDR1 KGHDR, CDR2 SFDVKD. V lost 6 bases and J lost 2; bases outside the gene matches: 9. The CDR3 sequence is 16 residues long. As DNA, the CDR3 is TGTGCCACCAGTTCAGGGGGGATTTTCGGCAATCAGCCCCAGCATTTT. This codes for CATSSGGIFGNQPQHF.

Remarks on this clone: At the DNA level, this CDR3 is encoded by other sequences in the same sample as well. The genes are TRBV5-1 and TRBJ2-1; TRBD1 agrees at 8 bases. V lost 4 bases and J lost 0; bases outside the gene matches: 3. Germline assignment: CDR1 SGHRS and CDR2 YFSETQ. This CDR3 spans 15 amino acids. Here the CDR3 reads CASSPGQGSYNEQFF. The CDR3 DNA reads TGCGCCAGCAGCCCCGGACAGGGCTCCTACAATGAGCAGTTCTTC.

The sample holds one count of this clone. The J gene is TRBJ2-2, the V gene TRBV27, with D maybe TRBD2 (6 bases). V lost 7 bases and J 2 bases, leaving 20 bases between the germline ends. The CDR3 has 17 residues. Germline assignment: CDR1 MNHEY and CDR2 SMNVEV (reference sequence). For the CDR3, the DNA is TGTGCCAGCATCCGAACCGGACTACTAGTAAACACCGGGGAGCTGTTTTTT. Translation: CASIRTGLLVNTGELFF.